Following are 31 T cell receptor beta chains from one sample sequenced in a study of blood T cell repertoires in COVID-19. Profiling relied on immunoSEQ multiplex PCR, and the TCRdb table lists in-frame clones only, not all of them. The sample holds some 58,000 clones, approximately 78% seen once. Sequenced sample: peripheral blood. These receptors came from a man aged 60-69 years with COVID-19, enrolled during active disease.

CDR3 DNA sequence: TGTGCCACCGGACAAGGGCGGGATAACTATGGCTACACCTTC. Protein sequence: CATGQGRDNYGYTF. The chain has TRBV15 and TRBJ1-2, with D possibly TRBD1 on 5 matching bases. This CDR3 comprises 14 residues. Looked up from germline, CDR1 is LNHNV and CDR2 is YYDKDF (reference sequence). V was cut by 8 bases and J by 1 base, with 14 bases left in between.

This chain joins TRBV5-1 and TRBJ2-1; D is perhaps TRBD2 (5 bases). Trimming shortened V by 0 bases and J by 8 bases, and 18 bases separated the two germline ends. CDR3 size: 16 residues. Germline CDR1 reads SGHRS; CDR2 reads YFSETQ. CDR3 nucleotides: TGCGCCAGCAGCTTGGCCTCGAGGTCCATGGGAGATGAGCAGTTCTTC. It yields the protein CASSLASRSMGDEQFF.

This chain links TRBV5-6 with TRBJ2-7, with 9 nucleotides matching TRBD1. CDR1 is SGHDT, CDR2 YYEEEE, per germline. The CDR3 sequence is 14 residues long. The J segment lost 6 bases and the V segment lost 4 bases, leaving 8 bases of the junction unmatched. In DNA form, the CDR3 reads TGTGCCAGCAGCACACAGGGGGCCCTCGGCGAGCAGTACTTC. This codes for CASSTQGALGEQYF.

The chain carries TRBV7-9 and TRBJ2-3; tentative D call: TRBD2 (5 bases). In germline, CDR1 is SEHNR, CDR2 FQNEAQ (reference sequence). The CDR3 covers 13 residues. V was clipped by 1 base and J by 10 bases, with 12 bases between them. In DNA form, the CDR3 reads TGTGCCAGCAGCTTAGAAGGAGGACTCGCGCAGTATTTT. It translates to CASSLEGGLAQYF.

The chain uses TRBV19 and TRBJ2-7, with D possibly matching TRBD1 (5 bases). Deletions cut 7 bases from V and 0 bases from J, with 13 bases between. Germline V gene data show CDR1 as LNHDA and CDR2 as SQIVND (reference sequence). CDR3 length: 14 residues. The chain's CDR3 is CASKVGASSYEQYF. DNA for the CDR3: TGTGCCAGTAAGGTAGGGGCCAGCTCCTACGAGCAGTACTTC.

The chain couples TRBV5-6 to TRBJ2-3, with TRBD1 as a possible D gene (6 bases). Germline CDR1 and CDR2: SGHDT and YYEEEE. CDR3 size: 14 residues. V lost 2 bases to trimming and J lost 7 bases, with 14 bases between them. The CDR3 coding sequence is TGTGCCAGCAGCTTATCAGGGGCCCGAAATACGCAGTATTTT. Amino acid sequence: CASSLSGARNTQYF.

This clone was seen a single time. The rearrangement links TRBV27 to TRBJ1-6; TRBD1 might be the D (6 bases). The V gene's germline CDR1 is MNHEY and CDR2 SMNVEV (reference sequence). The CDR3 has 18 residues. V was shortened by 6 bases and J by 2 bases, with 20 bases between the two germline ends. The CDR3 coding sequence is TGTGCCAGCAGAAAACTTGGGAGGGGGGTCACCTATAATTCACCCCTCCACTTT. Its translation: CASRKLGRGVTYNSPLHF.

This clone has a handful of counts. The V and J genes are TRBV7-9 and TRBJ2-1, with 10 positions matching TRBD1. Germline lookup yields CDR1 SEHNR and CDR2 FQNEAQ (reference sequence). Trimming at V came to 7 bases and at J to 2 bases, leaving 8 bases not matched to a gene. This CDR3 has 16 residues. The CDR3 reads CASTKGQGGTYNEQFF. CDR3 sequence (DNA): TGTGCCAGCACCAAAGGACAGGGGGGAACCTACAATGAGCAGTTCTTC.

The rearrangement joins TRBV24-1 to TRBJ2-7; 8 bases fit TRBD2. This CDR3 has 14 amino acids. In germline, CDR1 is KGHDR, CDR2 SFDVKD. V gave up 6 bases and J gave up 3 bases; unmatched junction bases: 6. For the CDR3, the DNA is TGTGCCACCAGTCGGGGACTAGACTGCTACGAGCAGTACTTC. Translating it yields CATSRGLDCYEQYF.

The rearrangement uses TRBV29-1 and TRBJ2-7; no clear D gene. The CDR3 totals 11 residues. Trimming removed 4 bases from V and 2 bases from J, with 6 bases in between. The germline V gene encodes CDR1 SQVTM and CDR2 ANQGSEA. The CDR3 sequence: CSVGHTYEQYF. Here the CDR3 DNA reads TGCAGCGTTGGACACACCTACGAGCAGTACTTC.

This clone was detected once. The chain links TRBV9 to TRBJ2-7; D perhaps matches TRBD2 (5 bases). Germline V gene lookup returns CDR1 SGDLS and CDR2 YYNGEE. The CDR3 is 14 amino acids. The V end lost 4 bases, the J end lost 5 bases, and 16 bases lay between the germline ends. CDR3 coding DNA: TGTGCCAGCAGCCCCCGGGGTCCACAACACGAGCAGTACTTC. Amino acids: CASSPRGPQHEQYF. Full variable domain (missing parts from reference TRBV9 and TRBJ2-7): DSGVTQTPKHLITATGQRVTLRCSPRSGDLSVYWYQQSLDQGLQFLIQYYNGEERAKGNILERFSAQQFPDLHSELNLSSLELGDSALYFCASSPRGPQHEQYFGPGTRLTVT.

The CDR3 reads CAWSREGYEQYF. For the CDR3, the DNA is TGTGCCTGGAGTCGGGAAGGGTACGAGCAGTACTTC. V and J are TRBV30 and TRBJ2-7; maybe TRBD2 (5 bases). Germline V gene sequence: CDR1 GTSNPN, CDR2 SVGIG (reference sequence). The CDR3 is 12 residues long. Trimming took off 2 bases at V and 4 bases at J, with 9 bases between the two ends.

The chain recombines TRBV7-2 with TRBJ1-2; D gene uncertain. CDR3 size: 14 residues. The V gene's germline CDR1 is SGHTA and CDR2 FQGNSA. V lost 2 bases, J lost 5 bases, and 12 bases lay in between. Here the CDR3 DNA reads TGTGCCAGCAGCTTATATCGAGGCGGATATGGCTACACCTTC. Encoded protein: CASSLYRGGYGYTF.

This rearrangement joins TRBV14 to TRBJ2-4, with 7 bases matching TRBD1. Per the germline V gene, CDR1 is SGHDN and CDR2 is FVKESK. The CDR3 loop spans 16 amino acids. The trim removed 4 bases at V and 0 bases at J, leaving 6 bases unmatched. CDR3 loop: CASSLRQGLAKNIQYF. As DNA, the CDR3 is TGTGCCAGCAGCCTCCGACAGGGCCTAGCCAAAAACATTCAGTACTTC.

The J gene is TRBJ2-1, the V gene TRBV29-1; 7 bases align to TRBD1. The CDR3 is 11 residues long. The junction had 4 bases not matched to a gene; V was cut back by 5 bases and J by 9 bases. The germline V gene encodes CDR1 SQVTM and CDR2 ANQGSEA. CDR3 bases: TGCAGCGTTCGACAGGGACGTGAGCAGTTCTTC. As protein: CSVRQGREQFF.

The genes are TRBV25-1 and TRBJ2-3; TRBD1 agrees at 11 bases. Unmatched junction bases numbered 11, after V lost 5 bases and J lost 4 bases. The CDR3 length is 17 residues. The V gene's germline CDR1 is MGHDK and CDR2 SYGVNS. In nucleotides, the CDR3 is TGTGCCAGCAGTCCCCAGGACAGGGGGCGATTCTCAGATACGCAGTATTTT. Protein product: CASSPQDRGRFSDTQYF.

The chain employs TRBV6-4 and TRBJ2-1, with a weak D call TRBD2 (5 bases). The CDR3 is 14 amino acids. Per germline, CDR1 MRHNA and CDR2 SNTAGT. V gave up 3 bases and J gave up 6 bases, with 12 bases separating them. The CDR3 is CASSEDGVGNEQFF. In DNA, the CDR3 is TGTGCCAGCAGTGAGGACGGGGTTGGCAATGAGCAGTTCTTC.

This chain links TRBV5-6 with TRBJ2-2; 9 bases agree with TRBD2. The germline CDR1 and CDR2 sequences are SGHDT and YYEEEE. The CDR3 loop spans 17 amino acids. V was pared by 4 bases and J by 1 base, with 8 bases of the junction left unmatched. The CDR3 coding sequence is TGTGCCAGCAGCCGCCCCTCTAGCGGGAAGAACACCGGGGAGCTGTTTTTT. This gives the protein CASSRPSSGKNTGELFF.

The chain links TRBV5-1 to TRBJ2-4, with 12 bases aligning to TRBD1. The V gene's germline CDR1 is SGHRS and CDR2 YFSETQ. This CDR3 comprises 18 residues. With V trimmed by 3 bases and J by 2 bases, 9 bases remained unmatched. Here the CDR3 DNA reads TGCGCCAGCAGCTCCAGTCCGGGACAGGGGGCGACCAAAAACATTCAGTACTTC. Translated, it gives CASSSSPGQGATKNIQYF.

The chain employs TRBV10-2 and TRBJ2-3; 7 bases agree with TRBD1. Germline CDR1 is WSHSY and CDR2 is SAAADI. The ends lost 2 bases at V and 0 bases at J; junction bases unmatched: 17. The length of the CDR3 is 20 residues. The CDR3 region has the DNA TGCGCCAGCAGTGAGCGACGCCAGGGAACAGGGGCCCCTAGCACAGATACGCAGTATTTT. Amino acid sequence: CASSERRQGTGAPSTDTQYF.

The CDR3 spells CASSQDPDGPRYNEQFF. The CDR3 DNA is TGCGCCAGCAGCCAAGATCCGGATGGGCCCAGATACAATGAGCAGTTCTTC. This sequence joins TRBV4-1 and TRBJ2-1; D call uncertain. V shed 0 bases and J shed 4 bases, with 16 bases lying between them. CDR1 MGHRA and CDR2 YSYEKL come from the germline V gene. The CDR3 has 17 residues.

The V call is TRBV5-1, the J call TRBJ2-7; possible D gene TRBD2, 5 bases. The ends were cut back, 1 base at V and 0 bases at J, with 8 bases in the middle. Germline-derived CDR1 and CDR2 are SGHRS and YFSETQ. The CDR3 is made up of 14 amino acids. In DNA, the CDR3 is TGCGCCAGCAGCTTGATGGACTCCTCCTACGAGCAGTACTTC. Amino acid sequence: CASSLMDSSYEQYF. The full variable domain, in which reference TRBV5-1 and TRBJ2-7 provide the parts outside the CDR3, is KAGVTQTPRYLIKTRGQQVTLSCSPISGHRSVSWYQQTPGQGLQFLFEYFSETQRNKGNFPGRFSGRQFSNSRSEMNVSTLELGDSALYLCASSLMDSSYEQYFGPGTRLTVT.

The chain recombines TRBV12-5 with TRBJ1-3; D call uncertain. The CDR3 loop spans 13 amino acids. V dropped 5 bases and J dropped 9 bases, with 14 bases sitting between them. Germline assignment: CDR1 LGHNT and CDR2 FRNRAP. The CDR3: CASGPSGRATIYF. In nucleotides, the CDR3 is TGTGCTAGTGGTCCCTCTGGGCGAGCCACCATATATTTT.

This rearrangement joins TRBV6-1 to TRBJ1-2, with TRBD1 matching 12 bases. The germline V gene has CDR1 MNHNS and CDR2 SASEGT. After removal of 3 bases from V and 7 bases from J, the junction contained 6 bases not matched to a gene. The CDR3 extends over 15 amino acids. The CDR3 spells CASSDGTGGRRGYTF. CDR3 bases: TGTGCCAGCAGTGATGGGACAGGGGGCCGTCGTGGCTACACCTTC.

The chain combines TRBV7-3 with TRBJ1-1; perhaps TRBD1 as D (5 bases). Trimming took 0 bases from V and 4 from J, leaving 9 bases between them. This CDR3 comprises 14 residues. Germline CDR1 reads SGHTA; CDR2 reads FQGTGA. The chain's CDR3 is CASSLTQASTEAFF. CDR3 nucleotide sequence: TGTGCCAGCAGCTTAACACAGGCAAGCACTGAAGCTTTCTTT.

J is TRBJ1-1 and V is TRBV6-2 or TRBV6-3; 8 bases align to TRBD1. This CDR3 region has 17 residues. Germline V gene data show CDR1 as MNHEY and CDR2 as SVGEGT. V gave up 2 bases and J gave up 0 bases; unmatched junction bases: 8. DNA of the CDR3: TGTGCCAGCAGTTACCCCGAAGGACAGGGTATGAACACTGAAGCTTTCTTT. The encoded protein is CASSYPEGQGMNTEAFF.

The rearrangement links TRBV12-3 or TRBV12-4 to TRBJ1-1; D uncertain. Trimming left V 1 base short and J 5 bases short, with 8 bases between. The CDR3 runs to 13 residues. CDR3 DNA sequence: TGTGCCAGCAGTTTAGATTCGGGGACTGAAGCTTTCTTT. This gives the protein CASSLDSGTEAFF.

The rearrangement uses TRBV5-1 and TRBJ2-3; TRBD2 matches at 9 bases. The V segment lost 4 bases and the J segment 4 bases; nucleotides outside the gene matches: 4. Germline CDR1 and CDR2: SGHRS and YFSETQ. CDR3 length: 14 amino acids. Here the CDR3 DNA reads TGCGCCAGCAGCGCGGGACTAGCCTCAGATACGCAGTATTTT. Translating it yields CASSAGLASDTQYF.

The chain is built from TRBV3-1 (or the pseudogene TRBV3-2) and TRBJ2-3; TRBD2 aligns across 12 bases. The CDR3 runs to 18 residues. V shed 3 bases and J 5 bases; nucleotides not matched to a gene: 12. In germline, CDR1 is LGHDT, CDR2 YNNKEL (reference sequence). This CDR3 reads CASSQAGTSGPQGDTQYF. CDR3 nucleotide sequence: TGTGCCAGCAGCCAGGCCGGGACTAGCGGGCCCCAGGGAGATACGCAGTATTTT.

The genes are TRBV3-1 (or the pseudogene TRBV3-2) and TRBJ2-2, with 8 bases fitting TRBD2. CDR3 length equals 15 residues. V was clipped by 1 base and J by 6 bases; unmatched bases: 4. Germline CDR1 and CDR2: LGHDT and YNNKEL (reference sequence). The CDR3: CASSQGSGRAGELFF. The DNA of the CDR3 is TGTGCCAGCAGCCAAGGGTCCGGGAGGGCCGGGGAGCTGTTTTTT.

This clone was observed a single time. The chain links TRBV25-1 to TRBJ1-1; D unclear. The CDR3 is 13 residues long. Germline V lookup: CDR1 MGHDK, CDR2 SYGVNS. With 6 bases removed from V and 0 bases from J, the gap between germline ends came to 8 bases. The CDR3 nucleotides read TGTGCCAGCAGAAAACTAATGAACACTGAAGCTTTCTTT. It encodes CASRKLMNTEAFF.